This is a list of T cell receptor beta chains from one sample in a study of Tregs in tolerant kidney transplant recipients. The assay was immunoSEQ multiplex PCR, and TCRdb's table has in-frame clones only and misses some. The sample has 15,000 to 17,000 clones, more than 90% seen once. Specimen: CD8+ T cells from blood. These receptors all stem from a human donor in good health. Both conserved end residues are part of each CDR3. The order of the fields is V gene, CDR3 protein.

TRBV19	CAGSWEGGYGYTF
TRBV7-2	CASSLSDSYEQYF
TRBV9	CASSSRGGGSSTDTQYF
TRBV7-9	CASSLGTGERDYEQYF
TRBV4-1	CASSHSSIAGLLDGYTF
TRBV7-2	CASSLRLFIADTQYF
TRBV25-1	CASSGDTIYF
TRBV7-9	CASSLEDWANYGYTF
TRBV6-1	CASSEDQNIQYF
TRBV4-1	CASSQYIAGGPHEQYF
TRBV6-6	CASSYRPTYEQYF
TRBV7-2	CASSLIGDTQYF
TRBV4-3	CASSQGQGTFNEKLFF
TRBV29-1	CSVEPSTPLGDTQYF
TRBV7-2	CASSLVDRGTEAFF
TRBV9	CASSPRTGGEAFF
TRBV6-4	CASSDSYSNQPQHF
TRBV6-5	CASSYERAAYEQYF
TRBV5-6	CASSLLTSGRGYNEQFF
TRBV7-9	CASSLAALPGGTDTQYF
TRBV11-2	CASSFRAFSGANVLTF
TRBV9	CASSPGGRNQPQHF
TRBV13	CASSEGTLGYTF
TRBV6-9	CARLRDRNQPQHF
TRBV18	CASSPNEDWGYTF
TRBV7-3	CASSSGDTSTGELFF
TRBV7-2	CASSFRTQANYGYTF
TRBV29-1	CSVVGNALLNYEQYF
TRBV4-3	CASSQDRVALDTQYF
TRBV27	CASIIIRGDPQQYF
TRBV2	CASSDSRGGPGELFF
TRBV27	CASSSRQGNQPQHF
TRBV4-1	CASSREETSATNEQFF
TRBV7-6	CASSSTRTDTQYF
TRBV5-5	CASSLGATEAFF
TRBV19	CASSLDPLGGYGYTF
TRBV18	CASSPPDGGSDTQYF
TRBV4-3	CASSQARLTSPLTGGELFF
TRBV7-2	CASSLPGLSTDTQYF
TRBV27	CASSPGQGRREQYF
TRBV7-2	CASSLGGSTTDTQYF
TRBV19	CAPRGDKANYGYTF
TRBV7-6	CASSQGDLTGELFF
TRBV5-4	CASTIGTGGAGLYGYTF
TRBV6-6	CASSYPGSSTDTQYF
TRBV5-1	CASSFKRPELEQYF
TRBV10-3	CATWGGKDEQYF
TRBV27	CASSGQQSSYNEQFF
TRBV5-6	CASSFSGQGANYGYTF
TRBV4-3	CASSQGPPSNRTRPQETQYF
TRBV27	CASSLRFAVYTDTQYF
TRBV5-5	CASSLAEGGPTTSLREQYF
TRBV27	CASSWGSSGDEQYF
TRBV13	CASSLAGGASETQYF